Following are 21 T cell receptor beta chains from one sample sequenced in a study of cytomegalovirus exposure and HLA in healthy donors. The study ran its PCR with 60 Vbeta and 13 Jbeta primers. Only in-frame clones appear in the TCRdb table, and some are missing; sequencing was by immunoSEQ multiplex PCR. Among approximately 77,000 clones listed, about 71% were seen once. Sequenced: PBMCs. Receptors were obtained from a woman in her thirties or forties in good health and CMV-seronegative.

The V gene is TRBV7-6, the J gene TRBJ2-1; 7 bases fit TRBD1. The CDR3 contains 13 residues. V was pared by 10 bases and J by 3 bases, with 6 bases of the junction left unmatched. Germline V lookup: CDR1 SGHVS, CDR2 FNYEAQ. The CDR3: CATSRGYYNEQFF. The CDR3, as DNA: TGTGCCACATCCAGGGGGTACTACAATGAGCAGTTCTTC. The full variable domain, rest sourced from reference TRBV7-6 and TRBJ2-1, is GAGVSQSPRYKVTKRGQDVALRCDPISGHVSLYWYRQALGQGPEFLTYFNYEAQQDKSGLPNDRFSAERPEGSISTLTIQRTEQRDSAMYRCATSRGYYNEQFFGPGTRLTVL.

J is TRBJ1-2 and V is TRBV14; D remains unclear. Germline V gene lookup returns CDR1 SGHDN and CDR2 FVKESK. The CDR3 runs 14 residues. Trimming took 1 base from V and 8 from J, leaving 14 bases between them. CDR3 residues: CASSQGGRLRGYTF. CDR3 nucleotides: TGTGCCAGCAGCCAAGGCGGCAGACTACGGGGCTACACCTTC. The full variable domain, completed using reference TRBV14 and TRBJ1-2, is EAGVTQFPSHSVIEKGQTVTLRCDPISGHDNLYWYRRVMGKEIKFLLHFVKESKQDESGMPNNRFLAERTGGTYSTLKVQPAELEDSGVYFCASSQGGRLRGYTFGSGTRLTVV.

This clone was picked up a small number of times. V usage is TRBV4-1 and J usage is TRBJ2-1; 9 bases match TRBD2. The CDR3 is 16 amino acids. The V gene end was trimmed by 3 bases and the J gene end by 3 bases; junction bases not matched to a gene: 6. The germline V gene has CDR1 MGHRA and CDR2 YSYEKL. The CDR3, as DNA: TGCGCCAGCAGCCAGTCGGGACTAGCCGTCTACAATGAGCAGTTCTTC. Its protein product is CASSQSGLAVYNEQFF.

The genes are TRBV6-5 and TRBJ1-5; D is ambiguous. CDR3 length: 13 residues. The V end lost 6 bases, the J end lost 4 bases, and 10 bases lay between the germline ends. The germline CDR1 and CDR2 sequences are MNHEY and SVGAGI. The CDR3 sequence: CASSGVQNQPQHF. The CDR3 DNA reads TGTGCCAGCAGCGGTGTACAGAATCAGCCCCAGCATTTT.

The chain joins TRBV19 to TRBJ2-1; 11 nucleotides align to TRBD2. The germline V gene has CDR1 LNHDA and CDR2 SQIVND (reference sequence). The CDR3 is made up of 17 amino acids. V dropped 4 bases and J dropped 2; count of bases not matched to a gene: 7. CDR3 region: CASSRWGTSGTYNEQFF. The DNA of the CDR3 is TGTGCCAGTAGTAGATGGGGGACTAGCGGAACCTACAATGAGCAGTTCTTC.

V usage is TRBV6-1 and J usage is TRBJ1-2; TRBD1 matches 8 bases. The CDR3 consists of 14 residues. Unmatched junction bases numbered 4, after V lost 7 bases and J lost 0 bases. CDR1 is MNHNS, CDR2 SASEGT, per germline. CDR3 nucleotides: TGTGCCAGCAAACGGGACAGGACTAACTATGGCTACACCTTC. Protein sequence: CASKRDRTNYGYTF.

This clone appeared a few times. This chain uses TRBV4-1 with TRBJ1-6, with D tentatively TRBD1 (5 bases). Germline V lookup: CDR1 MGHRA, CDR2 YSYEKL. The ends were cut back, 1 base at V and 5 bases at J, with 12 bases in the middle. The length of the CDR3 is 16 residues. CDR3 sequence: CASSQAGGFNNSPLHF. The CDR3, as DNA: TGCGCCAGCAGCCAAGCTGGGGGGTTCAATAATTCACCCCTCCACTTT.

This rearrangement joins TRBV2 to TRBJ1-1; D ambiguous. The germline gives CDR1 SNHLY, CDR2 FYNNEI. The CDR3 loop spans 11 amino acids. V was clipped by 7 bases and J by 11 bases, with 14 bases between them. The chain's CDR3 is CASTQNGGAFF. CDR3 DNA: TGTGCCAGCACTCAGAATGGAGGTGCTTTCTTT.

This clone was picked up one time. V usage is TRBV5-6 and J usage is TRBJ1-2, with 7 positions matching TRBD1. Germline V gene sequence: CDR1 SGHDT, CDR2 YYEEEE. This CDR3 is built from 15 residues. The V segment lost 3 bases and the J segment 6 bases; nucleotides outside the gene matches: 11. Here the CDR3 reads CASSWPGQNRDGYTF. The CDR3 DNA is TGTGCCAGCAGCTGGCCGGGACAGAATCGGGATGGCTACACCTTC. The variable domain in full, with the rest retrieved from reference TRBV5-6 and TRBJ1-2, is DAGVTQSPTHLIKTRGQQVTLRCSPKSGHDTVSWYQQALGQGPQFIFQYYEEEERQRGNFPDRFSGHQFPNYSSELNVNALLLGDSALYLCASSWPGQNRDGYTFGSGTRLTVV.

This sequence joins TRBV28 and TRBJ2-5, with 10 bases aligning to TRBD2. Germline CDR1 reads MDHEN; CDR2 reads SYDVKM. The CDR3 is 13 residues long. The V and J ends lost 8 bases and 7 bases, in that order; junction bases with no gene match: 7. CDR3 in DNA: TGTGCCAGCGCGAGCGGGGGGGCCGTGACCCAGTACTTC. Protein product: CASASGGAVTQYF.

CDR3 DNA sequence: TGCGCCAGCAGCGGAGTCGGCGGGAGCTCCTACAATGAGCAGTTCTTC. It translates to CASSGVGGSSYNEQFF. The V call is TRBV5-1, the J call TRBJ2-1, with 7 positions matching TRBD2. Losses at the gene ends were 4 bases for V and 0 bases for J; bases not matched to a gene: 7. The germline gives CDR1 SGHRS, CDR2 YFSETQ. CDR3 size: 16 residues.

This chain connects TRBV19 to TRBJ1-2; weak D call: TRBD1 (6 bases). The V gene lost 6 bases and the J gene lost 1 base, with 15 bases spanning the gap. Germline V CDR1 and CDR2: LNHDA, SQIVND (reference sequence). This CDR3 comprises 15 residues. The CDR3 nucleotides read TGTGCCAGTAGCAGGGACGGGACAAATAACTATGGCTACACCTTC. Its protein product is CASSRDGTNNYGYTF.

The chain has TRBV19 and TRBJ1-2; D is perhaps TRBD1 (5 bases). V was pared by 6 bases and J by 4 bases, with 15 bases between. The germline gives CDR1 LNHDA, CDR2 SQIVND (reference sequence). This CDR3 is built from 14 residues. CDR3 loop: CASRDLGGLYGYTF. CDR3 in DNA: TGTGCCAGTAGGGACCTCGGGGGACTCTATGGCTACACCTTC.

The chain uses TRBV27 and TRBJ1-5; TRBD1 agrees at 11 bases. The V segment lost 4 bases and the J segment 2 bases; nucleotides outside the gene matches: 13. Per germline, CDR1 MNHEY and CDR2 SMNVEV (reference sequence). This CDR3 is 19 amino acids long. The chain's CDR3 is CASSSIRDRGLSGNQPQHF. CDR3 in DNA: TGTGCCAGCAGTTCCATCAGGGACAGGGGGTTGTCTGGCAATCAGCCCCAGCATTTT.

V usage is TRBV11-2 and J usage is TRBJ2-7; D may be TRBD1 (6 bases). V lost 1 base, J lost 4 bases, and 11 bases lay in between. Germline assignment: CDR1 SGHAT and CDR2 FQNNGV. The CDR3 length is 14 residues. The CDR3 region has the DNA TGTGCCAGCAGCTTAGCGAACAGGGAATACGAGCAGTACTTC. Translation: CASSLANREYEQYF.

The chain employs TRBV2 and TRBJ1-3; 8 nucleotides agree with TRBD1. CDR1 is SNHLY, CDR2 FYNNEI, per germline. CDR3 size: 16 residues. J lost 0 bases, V lost 4 bases, and 5 bases had no gene match. The CDR3 loop is CASSVDRASSGNTIYF. CDR3 DNA sequence: TGTGCCAGCAGTGTGGACAGGGCAAGCTCTGGAAACACCATATATTTT.

In this sample, this clone turned up a few times. CDR3: CASSLLGTSTDTQYF. CDR3 in DNA: TGTGCCAGCAGCTTACTCGGGACAAGCACAGATACGCAGTATTTT. The chain recombines TRBV7-3 with TRBJ2-3; possible D gene TRBD1, 6 bases. Germline assignment: CDR1 SGHTA and CDR2 FQGTGA. V was clipped by 2 bases and J by 0 bases, with 9 bases between them. The CDR3 contains 15 residues.

This clone turned up a few times. The V call is TRBV6-4, the J call TRBJ2-2; TRBD2 might be the D (5 bases). The length of the CDR3 is 15 residues. With 3 bases removed from V and 5 bases from J, the gap between germline ends came to 13 bases. In germline, CDR1 is MRHNA, CDR2 SNTAGT. In nucleotides, the CDR3 is TGTGCCAGCAGTGAGATTGGCGGAGGAACCGGGGAGCTGTTTTTT. Protein: CASSEIGGGTGELFF.

V usage is TRBV27 and J usage is TRBJ2-3; TRBD2 might be the D (5 bases). From germline, CDR1 is MNHEY and CDR2 SMNVEV (reference sequence). The CDR3 length is 15 residues. V was trimmed by 3 bases and J by 4 bases, leaving 14 bases between them. The CDR3 spells CASSFILGIADTQYF. The CDR3 DNA sequence: TGTGCCAGCAGTTTTATACTAGGCATCGCAGATACGCAGTATTTT.

The V call is TRBV7-2, the J call TRBJ2-7; D remains unclear. The CDR3 is made up of 11 amino acids. Trimming removed 4 bases at V and 4 bases at J, with 5 bases between. Germline CDR1 reads SGHTA; CDR2 reads FQGNSA. The DNA of the CDR3 is TGTGCCAGCAGCTCCCAATACGAGCAGTACTTC. Residues: CASSSQYEQYF.

This clone was counted only a few times. The chain has TRBV7-3 and TRBJ2-7, with 7 positions matching TRBD1. V lost 1 base to trimming and J lost 2 bases; unmatched junction nucleotides: 2. CDR1 SGHTA and CDR2 FQGTGA come from the germline V gene. The CDR3 length is 14 residues. The DNA of the CDR3 is TGTGCCAGCAGCTTAAGGCAGGGGGCCTACGAGCAGTACTTC. It codes for CASSLRQGAYEQYF. Using reference TRBV7-3 and TRBJ2-7 for the parts outside the CDR3, the full variable domain is GAGVSQTPSNKVTEKGKYVELRCDPISGHTALYWYRQSLGQGPEFLIYFQGTGAADDSGLPNDRFFAVRPEGSVSTLKIQRTERGDSAVYLCASSLRQGAYEQYFGPGTRLTVT.